One and the same sample provided the 13 T cell receptor beta chains below, sequenced in a study of CD4 T cells in relation to SARS-CoV-2 and coronaviruses. Unexposed donor CD4+ T cells date from about 2011-2018, before the COVID-19 pandemic. CD4+ T cells were isolated from the cells after less than 13 days of culture. No antigen is known for these receptors. The assay was immunoSEQ multiplex PCR, and TCRdb's table has in-frame clones only and misses some. The sample shows some 23,000 clones, 76% of them seen only once. The sample comprised CD4+ T cells from PBMCs, cultured in vitro. The source of these receptors is a human donor in good health.

The gene calls are TRBV27 and TRBJ1-6, with D possibly being TRBD1 (6 bases). The germline CDR1 and CDR2 sequences are MNHEY and SMNVEV (reference sequence). V was cut by 5 bases and J by 6 bases, with 11 bases left in between. The CDR3 is made up of 14 amino acids. The CDR3 loop is CASSPRGANSPLHF. For the CDR3, the DNA is TGTGCCAGCAGTCCGCGGGGGGCTAATTCACCCCTCCACTTT.

The rearrangement links TRBV19 to TRBJ2-5, with D uncertain. The CDR3 is 13 amino acids. CDR1 LNHDA and CDR2 SQIVND come from the germline V gene (reference sequence). Trimming removed 3 bases from V and 4 bases from J, with 9 bases in between. The CDR3 DNA follows: TGTGCCAGTAGTATTATGGCAGCAGAGACCCAGTACTTC. Translated, it gives CASSIMAAETQYF.

V is TRBV7-2 and J is TRBJ1-2, with 12 bases fitting TRBD1. Germline CDR1 and CDR2: SGHTA and FQGNSA. The V segment lost 3 bases and the J segment 7 bases; nucleotides outside the gene matches: 3. This CDR3 has 14 residues. The CDR3 bases are TGTGCCAGCAGCTTGGGGACAGGGGGCATTGGCTACACCTTC. Encoded protein: CASSLGTGGIGYTF.

The chain uses TRBV6-2 or TRBV6-3 and TRBJ2-7; possible D gene TRBD1, 6 bases. Trimming took 5 bases from V and 2 from J, leaving 16 bases between them. The CDR3 is made up of 15 amino acids. CDR1 and CDR2 from the germline V gene are MNHEY and SVGEGT. The CDR3 DNA follows: TGTGCCAGCAGTCTTGAAGGCAGGGGAGCCTACGAGCAGTACTTC. Its translation is CASSLEGRGAYEQYF.

This rearrangement joins TRBV7-9 to TRBJ1-6; 11 nucleotides align to TRBD1. Germline CDR1 is SEHNR and CDR2 is FQNEAQ (reference sequence). V trimming: 7 bases; J trimming: 9 bases; junction bases outside the gene matches: 8. The CDR3 is 15 residues long. The CDR3 coding sequence is TGTGCCAGCACTCGTGGAGGACAGGGGGCTTCACCCCTCCACTTT. Its translation is CASTRGGQGASPLHF.

The chain couples TRBV7-2 to TRBJ1-2; possibly TRBD1 for D (5 bases). V was shortened by 5 bases and J by 12 bases, with 16 bases between the two germline ends. The CDR3 consists of 12 residues. Germline lookup yields CDR1 SGHTA and CDR2 FQGNSA. CDR3 sequence reads: CASSLSRQRNTF. CDR3 DNA: TGTGCCAGCAGCCTGTCTAGACAGCGGAACACCTTC.

The rearrangement joins TRBV4-3 to TRBJ1-1; D is possibly TRBD1 (5 bases). The CDR3 length is 14 residues. V was clipped by 0 bases and J by 4 bases, with 9 bases between them. In germline, CDR1 is LGHNA, CDR2 YSLEER. CDR3 protein: CASSQDSGLTEAFF. The CDR3 nucleotides are TGCGCCAGCAGCCAAGACTCAGGGCTCACTGAAGCTTTCTTT.

The genes are TRBV7-7 and TRBJ2-2; unclear D gene. Germline CDR1 reads SSHAT; CDR2 reads FNYEAQ (reference sequence). Trimming took off 0 bases at V and 1 base at J, with 3 bases between the two ends. CDR3 length equals 14 residues. The CDR3, as DNA: TGTGCCAGCAGCTTAGCGGGGAACACCGGGGAGCTGTTTTTT. Its protein product is CASSLAGNTGELFF.

CDR3 nucleotides: TGTGCCAGCAGCAGGGGACTAGCGGTGTCTGAGCAGTTCTTC. Residues: CASSRGLAVSEQFF. The rearrangement uses TRBV11-3 and TRBJ2-1, with 11 bases lining up with TRBD2. Germline V gene lookup returns CDR1 SGHNT and CDR2 YENEEA. The V segment lost 5 bases and the J segment 9 bases; nucleotides outside the gene matches: 6. The CDR3 has 14 amino acids.

This chain links TRBV7-2 with TRBJ1-6; D not certain. Per germline, CDR1 SGHTA and CDR2 FQGNSA. Trimming removed 5 bases from V and 5 bases from J, with 13 bases in between. This CDR3 is built from 15 residues. The CDR3 region has the DNA TGTGCCAGCAGCCCCGACCCTGGGAATAATTCACCCCTCCACTTT. Translation gives CASSPDPGNNSPLHF.

The chain recombines TRBV7-9 with TRBJ2-2; D is unresolved. V was clipped by 5 bases and J by 6 bases, with 16 bases between them. The V gene's germline CDR1 is SEHNR and CDR2 FQNEAQ (reference sequence). The CDR3 totals 15 residues. CDR3 DNA: TGTGCCAGCAGCAAAGCCCAAATAGAGGCCGGGGAGCTGTTTTTT. Translating gives CASSKAQIEAGELFF.

The chain employs TRBV7-9 and TRBJ2-3, with D perhaps assigned TRBD1 or TRBD2 (5 bases each). V gave up 2 bases and J gave up 3 bases, with 12 bases separating them. The V gene's germline CDR1 is SEHNR and CDR2 FQNEAQ (reference sequence). The CDR3 extends over 15 amino acids. The CDR3 DNA is TGTGCCAGCAGCTTAACGGGGCAGGTTACAGATACGCAGTATTTT. It encodes CASSLTGQVTDTQYF.

This chain links TRBV25-1 with TRBJ1-2, with D hard to call. The germline gives CDR1 MGHDK, CDR2 SYGVNS. Trimming shortened V by 2 bases and J by 8 bases, and 12 bases separated the two germline ends. The CDR3 sequence is 13 residues long. The CDR3 sequence is CASSEGGRSGYTF. The CDR3 coding sequence is TGTGCCAGCAGTGAAGGCGGGAGAAGCGGCTACACCTTC.